This TCR beta chain came from a study of T-cell reconstitution after alpha-beta-depleted transplantation in children. Germline CDR1 reads KGHSH; CDR2 reads LQKENI. The length of the CDR3 is 16 residues. The ends were cut back, 2 bases at V and 0 bases at J, with 12 bases in the middle. This clonotype was picked up many times. Using unique molecular identifiers, the investigators prepared the TCRbeta library. TCRdb re-called the PCR reads with MiXCR, one entry per CDR3 protein. In the table there are roughly 500,000 distinct CDR3 sequences, 10% to 13% of which are singletons. Sequences were derived from PBMCs, sampled before TCRalphabeta/CD19-depleted stem cell transplant. This receptor was taken from a child between 2 and 9 years old with inherited bone marrow failure, due to receive a stem cell transplant. The chain carries TRBV18 and TRBJ2-3; D is undetermined. DNA of the CDR3: TGTGCCAGCTCACCAACCGGAATTGCTAGCACAGATACGCAGTATTTT. Encoded protein: CASSPTGIASTDTQYF.